A single sample gave rise to the 27 T cell receptor beta chains below, sequenced in a study of cytotoxic CD8 clonotypes in ibrutinib-treated CLL. TCRdb's table, derived via immunoSEQ multiplex PCR, lists solely in-frame clones and lacks some. The table records roughly 52,000 clones, about half of them present only once. The sample consisted of PBMCs, taken after 12 months of ibrutinib treatment. The receptors originated from a human donor with chronic lymphocytic leukemia.

The CDR3 is CASSLGQGAVNTEAFF. Written as DNA, the CDR3 is TGTGCCAGCTCTCTCGGACAGGGGGCCGTGAACACTGAAGCTTTCTTT. The chain couples TRBV18 to TRBJ1-1; TRBD1 aligns across 11 bases. Germline V lookup: CDR1 KGHSH, CDR2 LQKENI. The CDR3 consists of 16 residues. Unmatched junction bases numbered 6, after V lost 6 bases and J lost 0 bases.

There are a few counts of this clone. V and J are TRBV30 and TRBJ2-7; 10 bases fit TRBD1. The trim removed 2 bases at V and 5 bases at J, leaving 6 bases unmatched. This CDR3 spans 14 amino acids. CDR1 is GTSNPN and CDR2 is SVGIG in the germline V gene (reference sequence). CDR3 DNA sequence: TGTGCCTGGAGTTTGGGACAGGGGTCAAACGAGCAGTACTTC. This sequence encodes CAWSLGQGSNEQYF.

This sequence joins TRBV27 and TRBJ2-6, with TRBD1 identical over 7 bases. This CDR3 is built from 15 residues. Germline CDR1 reads MNHEY; CDR2 reads SMNVEV (reference sequence). With 6 bases clipped from V and 2 bases from J, the junction kept 4 bases outside the gene matches. The CDR3 sequence: CASRTGIPGANVLTF. The CDR3, as DNA: TGTGCCAGCAGGACAGGGATACCTGGGGCCAACGTCCTGACTTTC.

The chain combines TRBV28 with TRBJ1-2, with TRBD1 matching 8 bases. In germline, CDR1 is MDHEN, CDR2 SYDVKM. Trimming took 5 bases from V and 1 from J; bases not matched to a gene: 12. The CDR3 totals 17 residues. The CDR3 is CASSLAGTGDFNYGYTF. CDR3 nucleotides: TGTGCCAGCAGTCTAGCCGGGACAGGAGACTTTAACTATGGCTACACCTTC.

In its sample, this clone was seen a few times. The chain is built from TRBV11-2 and TRBJ2-1; 12 bases map to TRBD2. This CDR3 is built from 16 residues. V shed 0 bases, J shed 8 bases, and the junction held 5 bases outside the gene matches. CDR1 and CDR2 (germline): SGHAT, FQNNGV. CDR3 protein: CASSLDTLAGGDEQFF. DNA for the CDR3: TGTGCCAGCAGCTTAGATACGCTAGCGGGAGGGGATGAGCAGTTCTTC. The complete variable domain, with remaining parts taken from reference TRBV11-2 and TRBJ2-1, reads EAGVAQSPRYKIIEKRQSVAFWCNPISGHATLYWYQQILGQGPKLLIQFQNNGVVDDSQLPKDRFSAERLKGVDSTLKIQPAKLEDSAVYLCASSLDTLAGGDEQFFGPGTRLTVL.

V gene TRBV19 combines with J gene TRBJ1-5, with TRBD1 identical over 7 bases. V lost 4 bases and J lost 1; bases outside the gene matches: 4. CDR3 length: 15 residues. Germline CDR1 and CDR2: LNHDA and SQIVND (reference sequence). CDR3 bases: TGTGCCAGTAGTAGTCAGGGGGGCAGCAATCAGCCCCAGCATTTT. Amino acids: CASSSQGGSNQPQHF.

V gene TRBV5-6 combines with J gene TRBJ2-1; no firm D call. The CDR3 is 15 residues long. The V end lost 1 base, the J end lost 2 bases, and 10 bases lay between the germline ends. CDR1 SGHDT and CDR2 YYEEEE come from the germline V gene. The DNA for the CDR3 is TGTGCCAGCAGCTTGATTTGGCAGACCTACAATGAGCAGTTCTTC. It is translated as CASSLIWQTYNEQFF.

The J gene is TRBJ1-1, the V gene TRBV5-6; 8 bases are shared with TRBD1. V gave up 5 bases and J gave up 2 bases; unmatched junction bases: 5. The CDR3 is 14 amino acids. Per the germline V gene, CDR1 is SGHDT and CDR2 is YYEEEE. The CDR3 protein is CASRYDRGNTEAFF. The CDR3 DNA follows: TGTGCCAGCAGATATGACAGGGGAAACACTGAAGCTTTCTTT.

The J gene is TRBJ2-2, the V gene TRBV19, with 9 bases aligning to TRBD2. CDR3 length equals 15 residues. V lost 8 bases to trimming and J lost 1 base; unmatched junction nucleotides: 5. Germline V gives CDR1 LNHDA, CDR2 SQIVND (reference sequence). This CDR3 is CASALAGVNTGELFF. The CDR3 DNA is TGTGCCAGTGCCTTAGCGGGAGTGAACACCGGGGAGCTGTTTTTT.

This clone was seen at least ten times. The chain links TRBV6-6 to TRBJ2-7; D gene unclear. The V gene's germline CDR1 is MNHNY and CDR2 SVGAGI (reference sequence). The CDR3 sequence is 11 residues long. V was clipped by 2 bases and J by 7 bases, with 6 bases between them. The CDR3 reads CASSYAQEQYF. CDR3 coding DNA: TGTGCCAGCAGTTACGCCCAAGAGCAGTACTTC.

The CDR3 region is CAWDLGGYYEQYF. The CDR3, as DNA: TGTGCCTGGGACCTAGGGGGATACTACGAGCAGTACTTC. The chain links TRBV30 to TRBJ2-7; tentative D call: TRBD1 (6 bases). Germline assignment: CDR1 GTSNPN and CDR2 SVGIG (reference sequence). The CDR3 covers 13 residues. Trimming took off 5 bases at V and 3 bases at J, with 14 bases between the two ends.

The rearrangement joins TRBV5-4 to TRBJ2-5; 8 nucleotides align to TRBD2. J was trimmed by 6 bases and V by 0 bases; bases with no gene match: 10. CDR3 size: 16 residues. Germline CDR1 and CDR2: SGHNT and YYREEE (reference sequence). This chain's CDR3 is CASSLGGLGLVQTQYF. The CDR3 nucleotides are TGTGCCAGCAGCTTGGGGGGACTAGGGCTCGTGCAGACCCAGTACTTC.

This clone was observed a handful of times. The chain links TRBV6-1 to TRBJ2-7; tentatively, D is TRBD2 (6 bases). The V and J ends lost 7 bases and 4 bases respectively, with 11 bases between them. CDR1 MNHNS and CDR2 SASEGT come from the germline V gene. This CDR3 region has 12 residues. This chain's CDR3 is CASTAGTYEQYF. In DNA form, the CDR3 reads TGTGCCAGCACTGCAGGGACTTACGAGCAGTACTTC.

The count of this clone is one. V and J are TRBV10-1 and TRBJ2-3, with a tentative D call TRBD2 (6 bases). V lost 3 bases, J lost 0 bases, and 13 bases lay in between. CDR1 is WNHNN, CDR2 SYGVQD, per germline (reference sequence). The CDR3 is made up of 16 amino acids. Written as DNA, the CDR3 is TGCGCCAGCAGTGAAAGTAGCGGTCTAAGCACAGATACGCAGTATTTT. This codes for CASSESSGLSTDTQYF.

V usage is TRBV7-9 and J usage is TRBJ1-2; no firm D call. Trimming cost V 3 bases and J 3 bases, with 8 bases left between them. CDR3 length: 13 amino acids. In germline, CDR1 is SEHNR, CDR2 FQNEAQ (reference sequence). The CDR3 loop reads CASSFRWDYGYTF. In DNA, the CDR3 is TGTGCCAGCAGCTTTAGGTGGGACTATGGCTACACCTTC.

This clone was found a few times. The rearrangement links TRBV7-9 to TRBJ2-7; 10 nucleotides agree with TRBD1. V shed 2 bases and J 4 bases; nucleotides not matched to a gene: 11. The CDR3 has 17 residues. The germline CDR1 and CDR2 sequences are SEHNR and FQNEAQ (reference sequence). The CDR3: CASSLTLAGQGVYEQYF. CDR3 DNA: TGTGCCAGCAGCTTAACTCTTGCAGGACAGGGGGTTTACGAGCAGTACTTC.

This clone was recorded at least ten times. This chain connects TRBV15 to TRBJ2-5, with 11 nucleotides matching TRBD2. Losses at the gene ends were 1 base for V and 5 bases for J; bases not matched to a gene: 12. The CDR3 runs to 18 residues. Per germline, CDR1 LNHNV and CDR2 YYDKDF (reference sequence). CDR3 region: CATSRVQMASGRTETQYF. DNA of the CDR3: TGTGCCACCAGCAGAGTTCAGATGGCTAGCGGGAGGACGGAGACCCAGTACTTC.

The chain joins TRBV6-6 to TRBJ2-5; D tentatively fits TRBD1 or TRBD2 (5 bases each). The CDR3 extends over 13 amino acids. The V gene's germline CDR1 is MNHNY and CDR2 SVGAGI (reference sequence). Trimming left V 3 bases short and J 4 bases short, with 9 bases between. CDR3 residues: CASSYTGTETQYF. Here the CDR3 DNA reads TGTGCCAGCAGTTATACCGGGACAGAGACCCAGTACTTC.

V is TRBV28 and J is TRBJ1-3; D gene uncertain. Looked up from germline, CDR1 is MDHEN and CDR2 is SYDVKM. There are 14 residues in the CDR3. V gave up 6 bases and J gave up 4 bases, with 13 bases separating them. CDR3 loop: CASRPRGPGNTIYF. CDR3 in DNA: TGTGCCAGCAGGCCTCGAGGGCCCGGAAACACCATATATTTT.

The CDR3 loop is CASSSTQWDTQYF. Written as DNA, the CDR3 is TGTGCCAGCAGCTCGACCCAGTGGGATACGCAGTATTTT. The chain couples TRBV9 to TRBJ2-3; D not resolved. The V end was cut by 4 bases, the J end by 6 bases, with 12 bases between. Per the germline V gene, CDR1 is SGDLS and CDR2 is YYNGEE. This CDR3 has 13 residues.

V usage is TRBV28 and J usage is TRBJ2-6; D gene uncertain. Germline CDR1 and CDR2: MDHEN and SYDVKM. The CDR3 loop spans 13 amino acids. Trimming pared 3 bases from V and 11 bases from J, leaving 11 bases between. CDR3 nucleotides: TGTGCCAGCAGTTTCTATAAGAAAGACGTCCTGACTTTC. This codes for CASSFYKKDVLTF.

The chain joins TRBV6-1 to TRBJ2-7; possibly TRBD2 for D (7 bases). The CDR3 spans 14 residues. The germline gives CDR1 MNHNS, CDR2 SASEGT. Trimming removed 6 bases at V and 3 bases at J, with 15 bases between. CDR3 DNA: TGTGCCAGCAGCTTCTTGGGGGGGCTCTACGAGCAGTACTTC. Encoded protein: CASSFLGGLYEQYF.

A word on this clone: A read error may be the cause here, since a much bigger clone is one base away. The V gene is TRBV27, the J gene TRBJ2-6, with D possibly being TRBD2 (5 bases). Trimming left V 0 bases short and J 5 bases short, with 11 bases between. The CDR3 consists of 16 residues. From germline, CDR1 is MNHEY and CDR2 SMNVEV (reference sequence). The CDR3: CASSLSPRARANVLTF. The CDR3 DNA follows: TGTGCCAGCAGTTTATCGCCGCGGGCTAGGGCCAACGTCCTGACTTTC.

The rearrangement joins TRBV19 to TRBJ2-5; the D gene is possibly TRBD2 (6 bases). The germline V gene encodes CDR1 LNHDA and CDR2 SQIVND (reference sequence). The germline V and J ends were trimmed by 5 bases and 5 bases, with 15 bases remaining between them. This CDR3 is 14 amino acids long. The CDR3 DNA is TGTGCCAGTAGTGTCTTTGGCGGGATTGAGACCCAGTACTTC. Translating gives CASSVFGGIETQYF.

In this sample, this clone turned up once. The chain joins TRBV29-1 to TRBJ2-1; 10 bases map to TRBD2. Trimming cost V 3 bases and J 9 bases; bases outside gene matches: 11. This CDR3 is built from 15 residues. Germline V gene data show CDR1 as SQVTM and CDR2 as ANQGSEA. The CDR3 reads CSVDPGTSERGEQFF. In DNA form, the CDR3 reads TGCAGCGTTGACCCAGGGACTAGCGAACGGGGTGAGCAGTTCTTC.

This clone was counted between two and nine times. The gene calls are TRBV6-7 and TRBJ1-4; D uncertain. TRBV6-7 is assigned to the ORF class and has an uncertain function. The CDR3 runs 10 residues. The ends were cut back, 8 bases at V and 4 bases at J, with 2 bases in the middle. CDR3 nucleotide sequence: TGTGCCAGCCATAATGAAAAACTGTTTTTT. The encoded protein is CASHNEKLFF.

The rearrangement links TRBV19 to TRBJ2-5, with 10 bases matching TRBD2. V shed 5 bases and J 4 bases; nucleotides not matched to a gene: 10. The CDR3 runs 16 residues. Looked up from germline, CDR1 is LNHDA and CDR2 is SQIVND (reference sequence). CDR3 sequence reads: CASSVPSGSAAETQYF. In nucleotides, the CDR3 is TGTGCCAGTAGTGTACCTAGCGGGAGCGCGGCAGAGACCCAGTACTTC.